The source of this T cell receptor beta chain is a study of blood T cell repertoires in COVID-19. Study at large: The analysed material was cDNA or gDNA that came from T cells, B-cell-depleted T cells, or PBMCs.

Study members were between about 18 and 95 years old and lived in 24 US regions. As processed by the authors: Estimates of nucleated cell counts were drawn from the amplification of reference gene primers. Repertoires were generated with immunoSEQ multiplex PCR, while TCRdb's copy carries only in-frame clones and drops some. The V and J calls and the clone size are those of that table, but D and trimming were determined from the DNA. The sample has about 200,000 clones; about 85% are singletons. The CDR3 sequence is 15 residues long. CDR1 is GTSNPN and CDR2 is SVGIG in the germline V gene (reference sequence). Losses at the gene ends were 1 base for V and 8 bases for J; bases not matched to a gene: 13.

The chain is built from TRBV30 and TRBJ1-2, with 7 bases fitting TRBD1. The source of this sequence is a woman aged 25 to 39 who had recovered from COVID-19. Sequencing was done on a sample of PBMCs or T cells enriched from blood (not recorded which). The CDR3 protein is CAWSGDRVVSRGYTF. As DNA, the CDR3 is TGTGCCTGGAGTGGTGACAGGGTTGTGTCGCGGGGCTACACCTTC.